This section outlines one TCR beta chain sequence together with its context. Its antigen remains unidentified. The read halts 3 residues ahead of the CDR3 end, with the missing end drawn from the germline J gene. These data belong to a study of T cells in women clearing cervical HPV infection. Study-wide results and caveats: TRBV6-7 abundance was lower in cases than controls (0.11% versus 0.16%). T-cell numbers per sample were unknown and may explain richness differences.

Repertoires were generated with immunoSEQ multiplex PCR, while TCRdb's copy carries only in-frame clones and drops some. The sample data list approximately 17,000 clones. J gave up 5 bases and V 11 bases, and 12 bases lay outside the gene matches. The germline V gene has CDR1 SNHLY and CDR2 FYNNEI. The length of the CDR3 is 15 residues. The sequenced sample consisted of blood buffy coat. This TCR came from a woman between 18 and 69 years old with a cervical HPV16 infection that either progressed to CIN3+ or cleared (not recorded which). The rearrangement uses TRBV2 and TRBJ1-1, with 12 bases matching TRBD1. The DNA read from the CDR3 is TGTGCCCCGGGGGGGACAGGGGGCCGGAGAACTGAA. Translated: CAPGGTGGRRTE. The CDR3 as a whole reads CAPGGTGGRRTEAFF.